The next 20 T cell receptor beta chains were all read from a single sample in a study of CD8+ T cells in alopecia areata. Following RNA extraction, reverse transcription yielded cDNA that acted as the sequencing template. Generated by immunoSEQ multiplex PCR, the TCRdb table keeps only in-frame clones and is missing some. The sample carries 130,000 to 150,000 clones, 51% recorded once. The sample here was CD4+ T cells sorted from blood, taken at week 0. Source of these receptors: a human donor with alopecia areata.

The genes are TRBV5-1 and TRBJ2-5; unclear D gene. The CDR3 runs to 13 residues. V was trimmed by 0 bases and J by 5 bases, leaving 8 bases between them. Germline V gene lookup returns CDR1 SGHRS and CDR2 YFSETQ. CDR3 loop: CASSLDGRETQYF. The CDR3 DNA reads as TGCGCCAGCAGCTTGGACGGGCGGGAGACCCAGTACTTC.

The chain links TRBV2 to TRBJ2-5, with D possibly being TRBD2 (6 bases). CDR1 is SNHLY, CDR2 FYNNEI, per germline. There are 14 residues in the CDR3. V was pared by 8 bases and J by 5 bases, with 18 bases between. CDR3: CASSPGGKRETQYF. Written as DNA, the CDR3 is TGTGCCAGCTCCCCCGGCGGGAAGAGGGAGACCCAGTACTTC.

The rearrangement joins TRBV29-1 to TRBJ1-5; maybe TRBD1 (6 bases). Germline V gene sequence: CDR1 SQVTM, CDR2 ANQGSEA. The CDR3 is 14 residues long. V gave up 7 bases and J gave up 4 bases, with 17 bases separating them. CDR3 nucleotide sequence: TGCAGCGCCACTGAGACAGGATTAAATCAGCCCCAGCATTTT. Protein sequence: CSATETGLNQPQHF.

V and J are TRBV30 and TRBJ2-3; D is unresolved. There are 12 residues in the CDR3. In germline, CDR1 is GTSNPN, CDR2 SVGIG (reference sequence). The V end lost 3 bases, the J end lost 5 bases, and 9 bases lay between the germline ends. The CDR3 DNA follows: TGTGCCTGGAGAGGTTCGATAGATACGCAGTATTTT. Translating gives CAWRGSIDTQYF.

CDR3 in DNA: TGTGCCAGCAGCCGAGGACAGGGTGTGACCCAGTACTTC. Protein: CASSRGQGVTQYF. This sequence joins TRBV14 and TRBJ2-5; 8 nucleotides align to TRBD1. The germline gives CDR1 SGHDN, CDR2 FVKESK. This CDR3 spans 13 amino acids. V dropped 4 bases and J dropped 7; count of bases not matched to a gene: 5.

The J gene is TRBJ2-5, the V gene TRBV5-1; the match to TRBD2 covers 7 bases. CDR3 size: 14 residues. Per germline, CDR1 SGHRS and CDR2 YFSETQ. The ends lost 5 bases at V and 3 bases at J; junction bases unmatched: 7. The chain's CDR3 is CASSRSGMEETQYF. The CDR3 DNA sequence: TGCGCCAGCAGTCGAAGCGGGATGGAAGAGACCCAGTACTTC.

This CDR3 reads CAWSVRKDQPQHF. CDR3 in DNA: TGTGCCTGGAGTGTACGAAAAGATCAGCCCCAGCATTTT. This rearrangement joins TRBV30 to TRBJ1-5; D unclear. CDR3 length: 13 residues. CDR1 GTSNPN and CDR2 SVGIG come from the germline V gene (reference sequence). V dropped 0 bases and J dropped 5 bases, with 8 bases sitting between them.

The V gene is TRBV7-2, the J gene TRBJ2-7; D remains ambiguous. The germline gives CDR1 SGHTA, CDR2 FQGNSA. V dropped 3 bases and J dropped 3 bases, with 6 bases sitting between them. This CDR3 comprises 12 residues. The CDR3 sequence: CASSFSSYEQYF. CDR3 DNA: TGTGCCAGCAGCTTTTCTAGCTACGAGCAGTACTTC.

CDR3: CASSLGTSDEQYF. The CDR3 region has the DNA TGTGCCAGCAGCTTAGGGACTAGTGATGAGCAGTACTTC. The V and J genes are TRBV7-2 and TRBJ2-7, with 7 bases lining up with TRBD2. CDR1 is SGHTA and CDR2 is FQGNSA in the germline V gene. There are 13 residues in the CDR3. V was pared by 1 base and J by 7 bases, with 4 bases of the junction left unmatched.

This chain connects TRBV4-1 to TRBJ2-3; the D call may be TRBD1 or TRBD2 (6 bases each). This CDR3 comprises 17 residues. Germline lookup yields CDR1 MGHRA and CDR2 YSYEKL. V lost 0 bases and J lost 2, with 15 bases in between. The CDR3 DNA follows: TGCGCCAGCAGCCAAGACGGAGGGGGTTCCGCCACAGATACGCAGTATTTT. This gives the protein CASSQDGGGSATDTQYF.

This clone has just one count. The chain couples TRBV6-5 to TRBJ1-2; possibly TRBD1 for D (5 bases). V shed 7 bases and J shed 8 bases, with 11 bases lying between them. The CDR3 has 11 amino acids. From germline, CDR1 is MNHEY and CDR2 SVGAGI. The CDR3 loop reads CASTGGLGYTF. CDR3 sequence (DNA): TGTGCCAGCACTGGGGGGTTAGGCTACACCTTC.

The J gene is TRBJ1-5, the V gene TRBV19; maybe TRBD1 (6 bases). V was clipped by 4 bases and J by 3 bases, with 10 bases between them. The CDR3 runs to 14 residues. The germline V gene has CDR1 LNHDA and CDR2 SQIVND (reference sequence). In DNA, the CDR3 is TGTGCCAGTAGTAGGGGACAAGTCAATCAGCCCCAGCATTTT. It specifies CASSRGQVNQPQHF. Drawing the rest from reference TRBV19 and TRBJ1-5, the complete variable domain is DGGITQSPKYLFRKEGQNVTLSCEQNLNHDAMYWYRQDPGQGLRLIYYSQIVNDFQKGDIAEGYSVSREKKESFPLTVTSAQKNPTAFYLCASSRGQVNQPQHFGDGTRLSIL.

The gene calls are TRBV7-8 and TRBJ1-5; D is possibly TRBD1 (6 bases). The ends were cut back, 1 base at V and 2 bases at J, with 9 bases in the middle. This CDR3 spans 15 amino acids. Germline assignment: CDR1 SGHVS and CDR2 FQNEAQ. The CDR3 is CASSLVGGGNQPQHF. As DNA, the CDR3 is TGTGCCAGCAGCTTAGTAGGGGGGGGCAATCAGCCCCAGCATTTT.

This clone was recorded once. The chain uses TRBV5-1 and TRBJ2-2, with D possibly being TRBD2 (5 bases). Germline CDR1 is SGHRS and CDR2 is YFSETQ. The V gene lost 2 bases and the J gene lost 5 bases, with 13 bases spanning the gap. The length of the CDR3 is 15 residues. This CDR3 is CASSLATSGTGELFF. DNA for the CDR3: TGCGCCAGCAGCTTAGCGACGAGCGGAACCGGGGAGCTGTTTTTT.

The chain couples TRBV30 to TRBJ1-4; 7 bases are shared with TRBD1. Trimming took 5 bases from V and 3 from J; bases not matched to a gene: 6. CDR1 and CDR2 from the germline V gene are GTSNPN and SVGIG (reference sequence). This CDR3 comprises 14 residues. The CDR3 DNA follows: TGTGCCTGGGGCCGACAGGGATCTAATGAAAAACTGTTTTTT. Protein: CAWGRQGSNEKLFF. Full variable domain (missing parts from reference TRBV30 and TRBJ1-4): SQTIHQWPATLVQPVGSPLSLECTVEGTSNPNLYWYRQAAGRGLQLLFYSVGIGQISSEVPQNLSASRPQDRQFILSSKKLLLSDSGFYLCAWGRQGSNEKLFFGSGTQLSVL.

The gene calls are TRBV19 and TRBJ2-1; 7 bases map to TRBD2. The germline gives CDR1 LNHDA, CDR2 SQIVND (reference sequence). Trimming removed 5 bases from V and 1 base from J; junction bases left unmatched: 8. This CDR3 comprises 16 residues. The CDR3 DNA reads TGTGCCAGTAGTCCCACAGCGGGAAATTCCTACAATGAGCAGTTCTTC. Its protein product is CASSPTAGNSYNEQFF.

This clone was recorded only once. This chain uses TRBV29-1 with TRBJ1-2; D uncertain. Germline V gene sequence: CDR1 SQVTM, CDR2 ANQGSEA. This CDR3 is 10 amino acids long. The V end lost 2 bases, the J end lost 7 bases, and 5 bases lay between the germline ends. The CDR3 region is CSVEWGGYTF. CDR3 nucleotides: TGCAGCGTTGAATGGGGTGGCTACACCTTC.

This clone was detected ten times or more. V gene TRBV7-2 combines with J gene TRBJ1-1; 9 bases map to TRBD1. V lost 5 bases, J lost 5 bases, and 9 bases stayed unmatched. The germline gives CDR1 SGHTA, CDR2 FQGNSA. The CDR3 length is 15 residues. CDR3 DNA: TGTGCCAGCAGCGAGAACAGGGGGCAGCAAACTGAAGCTTTCTTT. Its protein product is CASSENRGQQTEAFF.

V is TRBV30 and J is TRBJ1-5; no clear D. The CDR3 runs to 13 residues. Germline CDR1 is GTSNPN and CDR2 is SVGIG (reference sequence). Trimming left V 1 base short and J 4 bases short, with 8 bases between. In DNA form, the CDR3 reads TGTGCCTGGAGTGGCAGCACAAATCAGCCCCAGCATTTT. Encoded protein: CAWSGSTNQPQHF.

This clone has a handful of counts. The chain recombines TRBV29-1 with TRBJ2-3; no firm D call. CDR1 is SQVTM, CDR2 ANQGSEA, per germline. This CDR3 contains 13 residues. The V and J ends lost 4 bases and 2 bases respectively, with 10 bases between them. This CDR3 reads CSVAGRFTDTQYF. CDR3 bases: TGCAGCGTTGCCGGACGGTTCACAGATACGCAGTATTTT.